The entry below gives a single T cell receptor beta chain sequence along with its context. Its antigen is currently not known. There are no base qualities to consult, and no much larger clone falls within one base. The sample is drawn from a study of OX40 agonist ivuxolimab in advanced cancers. Looking at the study overall: Ivuxolimab was a fully human IgG2 agonistic monoclonal antibody targeting the costimulatory receptor OX40 (CD134). Intravenous ivuxolimab was administered to patients every 2 weeks at six dose levels: 0.01, 0.1, 0.3, 1.5, 3 and 10 mg/kg. Among the approximately 50 dose-escalation patients, around 20 had hepatocellular carcinoma, around 15 melanoma, 9 renal cell carcinoma and 9 head and neck cancer. The dose-escalation cohort was approximately 83% male with a mean age of approximately 60 years, ranging from roughly 23 to 90. Prior anti-PD-1, anti-PD-L1 or anti-CTLA-4 therapy was permitted, and checkpoint inhibitors had been received by around 40% of dose-escalation patients. Partial responses occurred in three dose-escalation patients: two with cutaneous melanoma and one with hepatocellular carcinoma. The purpose of peripheral TCRbeta sequencing was to test whether ivuxolimab changed TCR sequence diversity and led to clonal T-cell expansion. The paper describes the monotherapy dose-escalation part (N = 52 patients) of the phase I trial of ivuxolimab. What the authors observed across the whole study: Low levels of normalized T-cell clonal expansion were also seen in some patients who did not respond. After ivuxolimab, more expanded clones were found on average in CD8+ T cells than in CD4+ T cells. At doses of 0.1 to 3.0 mg/kg, clonal expansion of both CD4+ and CD8+ blood T cells was observed from baseline to week 6. In the 0.1-3.0 mg/kg groups, partial responders were among the patients with the lowest normalized peripheral clonal expansion, particularly in CD8+ T cells. The antigen specificity of the peripheral T cells that underwent clonal expansion was not determined.

Patients with a history of autoimmune disease or receiving systemic immunosuppression were excluded from the trial. Peripheral blood for TCR sequencing was drawn from every dose cohort at baseline, at cycle 4 day 1 and at cycle 7 day 1. The samples were drawn from a first-in-human, open-label, multicenter phase I dose-escalation trial of ivuxolimab. Adults with locally advanced or metastatic head and neck squamous cell, hepatocellular, melanoma or renal cell carcinoma were enrolled in the trial. Before TCR sequencing, CD4+ T cells and CD8+ T cells were sorted from peripheral blood as separate populations. The germline V gene (reference sequence) supplies CDR1 SEHNR and CDR2 FQNEAQ. Clipping removes 9 bases from V and 7 bases from J, with 2 as the unmatched junction base count. From the cysteine through the phenylalanine, the CDR3 covers 12 amino acids. Only the CDR3 DNA stays, 36 bases, in frame from base 1.

Genomic DNA was extracted from sorted cells for sequencing of the TCRbeta CDR3 region. TCRbeta CDR3 regions were sequenced using the immunoSEQ Assay. The source is immuneACCESS, and TCRdb retained only in-frame sequences with V and J called. Part of the clones is not carried over; for the studies checked, unresolved V genes explain less than half of this, and the remainder is unexplained. The table for this sample lists 55,000 to 65,000 clones; about nine tenths of them were counted only once. The ten largest make up approximately 23% of the sample. The TCR was taken from an adult with an advanced solid tumor such as melanoma, head and neck, liver or kidney cancer. The sequenced sample was CD4+ or CD8+ T cells sorted from blood, obtained in a trial of the OX40 agonist ivuxolimab. Recombination joined TRBV7-9 with TRBJ1-6, and TRBD1 aligns with 8 junction nucleotides. The nucleotide sequence reads as follows: TGTGCCAGTAGACAGGGGAATTCACCCCTCCACTTT. This encodes CASRQGNSPLHF.